The clone carrying this T cell receptor (beta chain) was counted a few times. Its target is unknown. The data originate from a study of T cell repertoires in cytomegalovirus infection. TCRdb recomputed calls from the reads with MiXCR, one row per CDR3 protein. The sample lists 830,000 or so distinct CDR3 sequences; 32% were seen once. This CDR3 has 18 amino acids. V gave up 2 bases and J gave up 3 bases, with 20 bases separating them. Germline values: CDR1 SGHAT, CDR2 FQDESV (reference sequence). Source: cultured CD8+ T cells from PBMCs, taken from culture after CMV antigen stimulation. This receptor was identified in a human donor in good health (CMV status not recorded). Some clones in this sample may be carry-over from other donors' samples. This chain uses TRBV11-1 with TRBJ2-1, with D perhaps TRBD1 (5 bases). The CDR3 coding sequence is TGTGCCAGCAGCTTAATGGATCCAGGGCTCTCGGACTACAATGAGCAGTTCTTC. Translated: CASSLMDPGLSDYNEQFF.